These T cell receptor beta chains were read from a single sample in a study of chemoradiotherapy in HPV16-positive cancers. Sequencing used immunoSEQ multiplex PCR; TCRdb keeps in-frame clones, though not all of them. The data contain 10,000 to 15,000 clones, 75% of them singletons. Sample collection occurred from a patient who underwent chemoradiotherapy. Receptor source: a human donor with HPV-associated anogenital cancer. The CDR3 runs from the conserved cysteine through the conserved F or W. Each record gives: J gene, clone size, D gene, V gene, CDR3 protein, CDR3 DNA. D genes are given only for firm matches. The size field is filled for only some rows; it gives once, few, many or a size class.

J: TRBJ1-5; size: NA; D: NA; V: TRBV7-9; CDR3: CASSYPGQPQHF; DNA: TGTGCCAGCAGCTACCCCGGGCAGCCCCAGCATTTT
J: TRBJ2-1; size: NA; D: NA; V: TRBV7-6; CDR3: CASSSKIYNEQFF; DNA: TGTGCCAGCAGTTCGAAGATCTACAATGAGCAGTTCTTC
J: TRBJ2-1; size: NA; D: TRBD2; V: TRBV4-3; CDR3: CASSQEFQGGAGGRHNEQFF; DNA: TGCGCCAGCAGCCAAGAGTTTCAGGGAGGAGCGGGAGGGAGACACAATGAGCAGTTCTTC
J: TRBJ1-2; size: NA; D: NA; V: TRBV2; CDR3: CASSEAPGGGGYTF; DNA: TGTGCCAGCAGTGAAGCGCCAGGCGGAGGGGGCTACACCTTC
J: TRBJ2-1; size: few; D: NA; V: TRBV27; CDR3: CASSLSEIHYNEQFF; DNA: TGTGCCAGCAGCTTGAGCGAGATCCACTACAATGAGCAGTTCTTC
J: TRBJ1-3; size: once; D: NA; V: TRBV28; CDR3: CASRSSSGNTIYF; DNA: TGTGCCAGCAGGTCAAGCTCTGGAAACACCATATATTTT
J: TRBJ2-3; size: few; D: TRBD1; V: TRBV18; CDR3: CASSLGQLSTDTQYF; DNA: TGTGCCAGCAGCCTGGGACAGCTAAGCACAGATACGCAGTATTTT
J: TRBJ1-4; size: NA; D: NA; V: TRBV9; CDR3: CASSVSGRANEKLFF; DNA: TGTGCCAGCAGCGTATCCGGCAGGGCTAATGAAAAACTGTTTTTT
J: TRBJ2-5; size: NA; D: NA; V: TRBV5-1; CDR3: CASSLGSLRQETQYF; DNA: TGCGCCAGCAGTTTAGGCTCCTTACGCCAAGAGACCCAGTACTTC
J: TRBJ2-5; size: NA; D: TRBD1; V: TRBV5-4; CDR3: CASSSDRGETQYF; DNA: TGTGCCAGCAGCTCGGACAGGGGGGAGACCCAGTACTTC
J: TRBJ2-1; size: NA; D: NA; V: TRBV12-2; CDR3: CASRTPPLAGFHPEQFF; DNA: TGTGCAAGTCGCACCCCACCACTAGCGGGGTTTCATCCTGAGCAGTTCTTC
J: TRBJ1-1; size: NA; D: NA; V: TRBV5-1; CDR3: CASSLRQDAEAFF; DNA: TGCGCCAGCAGCCTACGACAGGATGCTGAAGCTTTCTTT
J: TRBJ2-1; size: few; D: NA; V: TRBV29-1; CDR3: CSVDGVLSYNEQFF; DNA: TGCAGCGTTGACGGGGTGCTCTCCTACAATGAGCAGTTCTTC
J: TRBJ2-1; size: few; D: NA; V: TRBV21-1; CDR3: CASSKRLAVEGEQFF; DNA: TGTGCCAGCAGCAAGAGACTAGCGGTCGAAGGGGAGCAGTTCTTC
J: TRBJ1-1; size: NA; D: NA; V: TRBV2; CDR3: CASRAGASNTEAFF; DNA: TGTGCCAGCAGAGCAGGGGCCTCGAACACTGAAGCTTTCTTT
J: TRBJ2-7; size: NA; D: TRBD2; V: TRBV7-9; CDR3: CASSAGLAAYEQYF; DNA: TGTGCCAGCAGCGCCGGACTAGCCGCCTACGAGCAGTACTTC
J: TRBJ2-5; size: NA; D: TRBD2; V: TRBV5-4; CDR3: CASSLAGVAETQYF; DNA: TGTGCCAGCAGCTTAGCGGGAGTGGCCGAGACCCAGTACTTC
J: TRBJ2-7; size: once; D: TRBD2; V: TRBV4-1; CDR3: CASSHTEREIYEQYF; DNA: TGCGCCAGCAGCCATACGGAGCGGGAGATTTACGAGCAGTACTTC
J: TRBJ2-5; size: NA; D: TRBD1; V: TRBV6-6; CDR3: CASSPTTTTGSKTQYF; DNA: TGTGCCAGCAGCCCCACCACGACGACAGGGTCCAAGACCCAGTACTTC
J: TRBJ2-6; size: NA; D: NA; V: TRBV19; CDR3: CASRPFFSTSGANVLTF; DNA: TGTGCCAGTAGACCCTTCTTTTCCACCTCTGGGGCCAACGTCCTGACTTTC
J: TRBJ1-3; size: NA; D: NA; V: TRBV20-1; CDR3: CSAPWGNTIYF; DNA: TGCAGTGCTCCATGGGGAAACACCATATATTTT
J: TRBJ1-1; size: NA; D: NA; V: TRBV9; CDR3: CASSPITLMNTEAFF; DNA: TGTGCCAGCAGCCCCATCACACTGATGAACACTGAAGCTTTCTTT
J: TRBJ1-5; size: NA; D: NA; V: TRBV19; CDR3: CASSTMTAQPQHF; DNA: TGTGCCAGTAGTACGATGACAGCTCAGCCCCAGCATTTT
J: TRBJ2-2; size: NA; D: TRBD1; V: TRBV9; CDR3: CASSPGGDTGELFF; DNA: TGTGCCAGCAGTCCAGGGGGCGACACCGGGGAGCTGTTTTTT
J: TRBJ2-5; size: NA; D: TRBD2; V: TRBV7-3; CDR3: CASSLTPGGSGETQYF; DNA: TGTGCCAGCAGCTTAACGCCGGGGGGGTCGGGCGAGACCCAGTACTTC
J: TRBJ1-5; size: NA; D: TRBD1; V: TRBV28; CDR3: CASSYYGTGVQPQHF; DNA: TGTGCCAGCAGTTACTACGGGACAGGGGTCCAGCCCCAGCATTTT
J: TRBJ1-4; size: NA; D: NA; V: TRBV5-1; CDR3: CASSYTTTNEKLFF; DNA: TGCGCCAGCAGCTACACCACAACTAATGAAAAACTGTTTTTT
J: TRBJ1-2; size: NA; D: NA; V: TRBV28; CDR3: CASSPPGRTLYGYTF; DNA: TGTGCCAGCAGTCCACCCGGGCGGACCCTCTATGGCTACACCTTC
J: TRBJ2-1; size: few; D: TRBD2; V: TRBV19; CDR3: CASGLVAYNEQFF; DNA: TGTGCCAGCGGACTAGTCGCCTACAATGAGCAGTTCTTC
J: TRBJ1-1; size: NA; D: NA; V: TRBV7-9; CDR3: CASSSSTEAFF; DNA: TGTGCCAGCAGCTCCTCTACTGAAGCTTTCTTT